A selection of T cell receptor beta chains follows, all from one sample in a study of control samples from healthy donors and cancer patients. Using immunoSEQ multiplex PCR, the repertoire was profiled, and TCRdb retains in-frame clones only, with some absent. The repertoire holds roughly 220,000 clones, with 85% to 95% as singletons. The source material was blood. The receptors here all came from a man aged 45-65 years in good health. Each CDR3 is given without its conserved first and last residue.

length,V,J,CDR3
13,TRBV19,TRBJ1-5,ASSIVAGGNQPQH
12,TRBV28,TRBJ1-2,ASSLSMTGSGYT
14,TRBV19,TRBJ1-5,ASSPRDRWGNQPQH
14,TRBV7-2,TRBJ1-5,ASSLRFGRGNQPQH
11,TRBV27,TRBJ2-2,ASSEGHGGELF
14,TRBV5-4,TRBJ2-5,ASSLGVGAYQETQY
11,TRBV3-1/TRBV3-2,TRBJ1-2,ASSQYAGQRYT
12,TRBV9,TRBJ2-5,ASSGRGYQETQY
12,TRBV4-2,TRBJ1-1,ASSSSEVTVEAF
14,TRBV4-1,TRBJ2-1,ASSQGTGGPYNEQF
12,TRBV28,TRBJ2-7,ASSLMDRGYEQY
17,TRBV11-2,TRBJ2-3,ASSPLGTDPLRRTDTQY
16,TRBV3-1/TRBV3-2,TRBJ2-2,ASSQASGGFANTGELF
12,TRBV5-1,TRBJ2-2,ASTKGGGTGELF
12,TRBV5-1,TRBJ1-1,ASSPETIGTEAF
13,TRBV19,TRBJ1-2,ASRQGALANYGYT